This T cell receptor (beta chain) was observed in a study of siplizumab effects on memory and regulatory T cells. Sequencing was performed with immunoSEQ multiplex PCR; in TCRdb, only in-frame clones are kept and a portion is missing. The table shows 100,000 or so clones, with 91% occurring only once. This CDR3 is 15 amino acids long. Germline V CDR1 and CDR2: SGDLS, YYNGEE. The V and J ends lost 0 bases and 7 bases, in that order; junction bases with no gene match: 7. This sequence joins TRBV9 and TRBJ2-7, with 10 bases identical to TRBD2. The specimen sequenced was CD4+ T cells sorted from blood. This TCR was recovered from a human donor in good health. Some clones in this sample may be carry-over from other donors' samples. The DNA of the CDR3 is TGTGCCAGCAGCGTAGGGCTAGCGGGAGCTGAGGAGCAGTACTTC. This sequence encodes CASSVGLAGAEEQYF.